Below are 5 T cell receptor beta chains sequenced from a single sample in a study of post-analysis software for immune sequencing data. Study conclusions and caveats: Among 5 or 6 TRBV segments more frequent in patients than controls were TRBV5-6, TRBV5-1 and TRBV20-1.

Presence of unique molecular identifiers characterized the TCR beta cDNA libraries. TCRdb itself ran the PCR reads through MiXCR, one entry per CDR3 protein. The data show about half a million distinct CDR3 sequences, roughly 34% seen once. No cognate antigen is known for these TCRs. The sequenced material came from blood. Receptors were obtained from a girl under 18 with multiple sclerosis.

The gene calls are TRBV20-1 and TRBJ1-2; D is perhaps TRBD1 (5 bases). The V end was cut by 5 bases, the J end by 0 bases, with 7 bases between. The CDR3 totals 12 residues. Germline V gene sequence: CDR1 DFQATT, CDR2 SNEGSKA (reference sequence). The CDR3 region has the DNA TGCAGTGCTTCAGGGACTAACTATGGCTACACCTTC. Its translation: CSASGTNYGYTF.

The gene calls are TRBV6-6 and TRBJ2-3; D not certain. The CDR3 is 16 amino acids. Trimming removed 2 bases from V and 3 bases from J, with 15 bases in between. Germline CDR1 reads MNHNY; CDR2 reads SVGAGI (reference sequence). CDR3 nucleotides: TGTGCCAGCAGTTACCTTACCACCCCTCAAACAGATACGCAGTATTTT. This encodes CASSYLTTPQTDTQYF.

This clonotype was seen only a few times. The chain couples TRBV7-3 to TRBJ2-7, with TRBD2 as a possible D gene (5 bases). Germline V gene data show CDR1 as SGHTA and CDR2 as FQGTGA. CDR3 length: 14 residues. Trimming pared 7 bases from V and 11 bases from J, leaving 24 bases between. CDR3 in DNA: TGTGCCAGCAACTGGAGAGGGTTTAATAATAGGGAGTACTTC. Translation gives CASNWRGFNNREYF.

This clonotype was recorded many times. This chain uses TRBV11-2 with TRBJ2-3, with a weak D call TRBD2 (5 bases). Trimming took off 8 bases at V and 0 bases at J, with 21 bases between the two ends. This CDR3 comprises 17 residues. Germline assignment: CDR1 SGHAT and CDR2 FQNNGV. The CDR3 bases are TGTGCCAGCCTCCGACTTGAGACGGCGGGCAGCACAGATACGCAGTATTTT. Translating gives CASLRLETAGSTDTQYF.

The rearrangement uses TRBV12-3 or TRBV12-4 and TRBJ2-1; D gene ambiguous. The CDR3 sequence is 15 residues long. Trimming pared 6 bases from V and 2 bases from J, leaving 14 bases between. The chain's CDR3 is CASSLQEGTYNEQFF. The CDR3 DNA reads TGTGCCAGCAGCTTGCAGGAAGGGACCTACAATGAGCAGTTCTTC.